This TCR beta chain was observed in a study of shared clonotypes between healthy human individuals. Sequencing was at deep level. Over several immunoSEQ plates, each subset's genomic DNA was distributed in even portions. Some clones are missing from TCRdb's copy, which holds only in-frame ones; the method was immunoSEQ multiplex PCR. The data hold under 600,000 clones, with about 80% observed a single time. Study donors comprised healthy, HIV-negative adults devoid of recent acute infection or vaccination. V shed 5 bases and J shed 1 base, with 8 bases lying between them. The CDR3 spans 13 residues. From germline, CDR1 is MNHEY and CDR2 SMNVEV (reference sequence).

V is TRBV27 and J is TRBJ1-2; TRBD1 is a possible D gene (5 bases). The sequenced sample consisted of PBMCs. This TCR was recovered from a middle-aged woman in good health. Some clones in this sample may be carry-over from other donors' samples. The CDR3 reads CASSMTVNYGYTF. The CDR3 DNA sequence: TGTGCCAGCAGTATGACAGTTAACTATGGCTACACCTTC.